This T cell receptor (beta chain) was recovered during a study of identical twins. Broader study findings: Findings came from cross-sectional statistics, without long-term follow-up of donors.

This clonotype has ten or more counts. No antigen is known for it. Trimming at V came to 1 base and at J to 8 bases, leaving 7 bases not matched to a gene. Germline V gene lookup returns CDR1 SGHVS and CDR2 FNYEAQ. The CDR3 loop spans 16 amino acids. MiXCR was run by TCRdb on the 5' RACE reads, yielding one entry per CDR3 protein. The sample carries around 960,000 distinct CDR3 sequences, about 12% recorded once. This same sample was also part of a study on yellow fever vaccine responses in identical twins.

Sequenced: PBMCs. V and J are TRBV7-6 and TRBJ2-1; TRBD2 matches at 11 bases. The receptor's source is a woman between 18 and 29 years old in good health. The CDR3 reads CASSLELAGALDEQFF. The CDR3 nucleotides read TGTGCCAGCAGCTTAGAACTAGCGGGAGCTCTAGATGAGCAGTTCTTC.